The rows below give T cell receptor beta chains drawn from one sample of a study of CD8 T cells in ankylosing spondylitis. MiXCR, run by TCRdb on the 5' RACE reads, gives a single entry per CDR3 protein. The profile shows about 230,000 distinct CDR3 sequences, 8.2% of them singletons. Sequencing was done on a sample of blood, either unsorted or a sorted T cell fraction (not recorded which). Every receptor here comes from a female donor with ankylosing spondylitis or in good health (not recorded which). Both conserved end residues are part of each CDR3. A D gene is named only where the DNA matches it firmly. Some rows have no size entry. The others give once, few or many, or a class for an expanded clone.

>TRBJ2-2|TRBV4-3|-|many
TGCGCCAGCAGCCAAGATTTACCCGGGGAGCTGTTTTTT
CASSQDLPGELFF
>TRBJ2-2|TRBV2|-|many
TGTGCCAGAAGTGAAGTATGGGAGGCCGGGGAGCTGTTTTTT
CARSEVWEAGELFF
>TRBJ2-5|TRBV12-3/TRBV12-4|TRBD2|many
TGTGCCAGCAGTTTAGCGACTAGCGAGAACCAAGAGACCCAGTACTTC
CASSLATSENQETQYF
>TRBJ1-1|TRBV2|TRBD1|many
TGTGCCAGCAGTACACCAGGGGGGCAGAACACTGAAGCTTTCTTT
CASSTPGGQNTEAFF
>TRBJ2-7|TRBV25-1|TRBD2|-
TGTGCCAGCCCTGGCGGGAGGGGGTCCTACGAGCAGTACTTC
CASPGGRGSYEQYF
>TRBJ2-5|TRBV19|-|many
TGTGCCAGTAGTATTCCGGAGGGCACCCAGTACTTC
CASSIPEGTQYF
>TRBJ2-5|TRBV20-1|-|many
TGCAGTGGCCCGGTCGCTGTGGGGGAGACCCAGTACTTC
CSGPVAVGETQYF
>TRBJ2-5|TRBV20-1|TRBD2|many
TGCAGTGCTAGAGATGATAGCGGGCGCAAAGAGACCCAGTACTTC
CSARDDSGRKETQYF
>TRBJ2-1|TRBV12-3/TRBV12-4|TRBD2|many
TGTGCCAGCAGTGGAGCGGGAGGGCCAGGTAATGAGCAGTTCTTC
CASSGAGGPGNEQFF
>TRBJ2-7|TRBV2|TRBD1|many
TGTGCCAGCAGTCCGGACAGGGACTCCTACGAGCAGTACTTC
CASSPDRDSYEQYF
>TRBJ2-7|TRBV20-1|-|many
TGCAGTGCTATTGGTACTGGGGTCTACGAGCAGTACTTC
CSAIGTGVYEQYF
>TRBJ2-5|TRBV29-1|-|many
TGCAGCGGCCGCGGGGACGAAACATTTCCACAAGAGACCCAGTACTTC
CSGRGDETFPQETQYF
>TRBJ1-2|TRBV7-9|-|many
TGTGCCAGCAGCTTACTGGCAGGGTACGGTGGCTACACCTTC
CASSLLAGYGGYTF
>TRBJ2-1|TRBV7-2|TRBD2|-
TGTGCCAGCAGCATTTCACCGGGACTAGCGGGAGTAAATGAGCAGTTCTTC
CASSISPGLAGVNEQFF
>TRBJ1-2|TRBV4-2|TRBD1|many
TGTGCCAGCAGCCTGGGGTTTTTTGAGGGACAGGGTGAAGGTGGCTACACCTTC
CASSLGFFEGQGEGGYTF
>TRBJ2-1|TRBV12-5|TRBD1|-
TGTGCTAGTGGTGGGCCCGGGACAGGGGATGAGCAGTTCTTC
CASGGPGTGDEQFF
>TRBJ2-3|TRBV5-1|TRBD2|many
TGCGCCAGCAGCTTGAGGTCCGGGGGGGGCACAGATACGCAGTATTTT
CASSLRSGGGTDTQYF
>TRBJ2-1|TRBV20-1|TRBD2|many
TGCAGTGCTACGTTAGCGGGAGGGCCTTCGTACAATGAGCAGTTCTTC
CSATLAGGPSYNEQFF